This T cell receptor beta chain was captured by sequencing in a study of T cells in Graves' hyperthyroidism and ophthalmopathy. TCR beta CDR3 regions were amplified from RNA transcripts. First-round RT-PCR of the TCR CDR3 relied on the HTBI primer set. MiXCR, applied by TCRdb to the multiplex PCR reads, yields one record per CDR3 protein. The sample records more than 550,000 distinct CDR3 sequences, 15% to 20% being singletons. The germline V gene encodes CDR1 SGHDT and CDR2 YYEEEE. The ends were cut back, 0 bases at V and 6 bases at J, with 12 bases in the middle. The CDR3 extends over 15 amino acids. Based on clinical symptoms, serum thyroxine and TRAb, thyroid ultrasound and orbital computed tomography, diagnoses were reached. Cells are PBMCs isolated from about 10 ml of fresh blood.

This TCR was recovered from a man aged 45 to 65 with Graves' hyperthyroidism. Sequenced: blood. The chain is built from TRBV5-6 and TRBJ1-4, with D tentatively TRBD1 (6 bases). The CDR3 sequence is CASSLGGRGDEKLFF. CDR3 coding DNA: TGTGCCAGCAGCTTGGGAGGCAGGGGAGATGAAAAACTGTTTTTT.